Listed below are T cell receptor beta chains from one sample, sequenced in a study of blood T cell repertoires in COVID-19. The data were produced by immunoSEQ multiplex PCR, yet TCRdb's version contains in-frame clones alone and is incomplete. The sample lists some 120,000 clones, more than 70% seen once, with around 5% in the top ten. Sequenced sample: peripheral blood. The receptors stem from a human donor in a cohort sampled during active COVID-19. The CDR3 runs from the conserved cysteine through the conserved F or W. D genes are given only for firm matches. Clone size, where shown, is once, few, many, or a class for clones that have expanded.

clone size,V gene,J gene,D gene,CDR3 protein,CDR3 DNA
NA,TRBV4-2,TRBJ2-1,NA,CASSQDAGRVNEQFF,TGTGCCAGCAGCCAAGATGCGGGTCGAGTGAATGAGCAGTTCTTC
NA,TRBV18,TRBJ2-7,NA,CASSPTAYEQYF,TGTGCCAGCTCGCCCACTGCCTACGAGCAGTACTTC
NA,TRBV9,TRBJ2-7,NA,CASSPPGSTGFTYEQYF,TGTGCCAGCAGTCCCCCGGGGTCTACAGGGTTCACCTACGAGCAGTACTTC
NA,TRBV6-1,TRBJ2-5,NA,CASSEAGSRETQYF,TGTGCCAGCAGTGAAGCGGGCAGCCGAGAGACCCAGTACTTC
NA,TRBV21-1,TRBJ1-2,NA,CASSKVGKGLSRGDGYTF,TGTGCCAGCAGCAAAGTCGGGAAAGGATTATCCCGAGGTGATGGCTACACCTTC
NA,TRBV7-2,TRBJ2-3,TRBD2,CASSLDLAGGTDTQYF,TGTGCCAGCAGCTTAGATCTAGCGGGAGGTACAGATACGCAGTATTTT
NA,TRBV24-1,TRBJ2-3,TRBD2,CATSGTSGYTDTQYF,TGTGCCACCAGTGGAACTAGCGGGTACACAGATACGCAGTATTTT
NA,TRBV4-3,TRBJ2-1,TRBD1,CASSHQRTGNEQFF,TGCGCCAGCAGCCATCAAAGGACAGGAAATGAGCAGTTCTTC
few,TRBV6-5,TRBJ1-1,NA,CASSSRPRGNTEAFF,TGTGCCAGCAGCTCAAGACCCAGGGGGAACACTGAAGCTTTCTTT
NA,TRBV12-3/TRBV12-4,TRBJ1-2,TRBD1,CASREDRALRYTF,TGTGCCAGCAGGGAGGACAGGGCCCTACGATACACCTTC
NA,TRBV7-2,TRBJ1-3,NA,CASSRTSGGLNSGNTIYF,TGTGCCAGCAGCCGGACTAGTGGAGGGCTGAACTCTGGAAACACCATATATTTT
NA,TRBV11-2,TRBJ2-1,NA,CASSLDLHEQFF,TGTGCCAGCAGCTTAGATCTTCATGAGCAGTTCTTC
NA,TRBV12-3/TRBV12-4,TRBJ1-1,NA,CASTDRQNTEAFF,TGTGCCAGCACCGACAGACAGAACACTGAAGCTTTCTTT
NA,TRBV4-1,TRBJ1-5,NA,CASSQLGDWYRGNRSNQPQHF,TGCGCCAGCAGCCAATTAGGGGATTGGTATAGGGGTAACCGCAGCAATCAGCCCCAGCATTTT
NA,TRBV3-1/TRBV3-2,TRBJ1-5,NA,CASSPRQDRQPQHF,TGTGCCAGCAGCCCTCGACAGGATCGCCAGCCCCAGCATTTT
NA,TRBV7-9,TRBJ1-2,NA,CASSQGTVYGYTF,TGTGCCAGCAGCCAAGGTACAGTCTATGGCTACACCTTC
NA,TRBV7-2,TRBJ2-5,TRBD2,CATARGGTQYF,TGTGCCACCGCCCGGGGGGGGACCCAGTACTTC
NA,TRBV5-6,TRBJ1-1,NA,CASSLGAGNTLTEAFF,TGTGCCAGCAGCTTGGGGGCAGGAAATACCTTAACTGAAGCTTTCTTT
once,TRBV9,TRBJ1-2,TRBD1,CASSKTGQRGDYGYTF,TGTGCCAGCAGCAAAACGGGACAGAGAGGTGACTATGGCTACACCTTC
NA,TRBV7-2,TRBJ2-7,TRBD2,CASSLWVAGGYEQYF,TGTGCCAGCAGCTTATGGGTAGCGGGAGGTTACGAGCAGTACTTC
NA,TRBV5-5,TRBJ1-2,NA,CASSLDRLGYTF,TGTGCCAGCAGCTTGGATAGACTTGGCTACACCTTC
NA,TRBV18,TRBJ2-1,NA,CASSYTRGHEQFF,TGTGCCAGCTCATACACCAGGGGCCATGAGCAGTTCTTC